One sample yielded the 14 T cell receptor beta chains listed below, sequenced in a study of regulatory T cells in long-lasting Graves disease. Arm-PCR of CDR3 regions with iRepertoire HTBI primers generated TCR beta libraries. MiXCR was run by TCRdb on the multiplex PCR reads, yielding one entry per CDR3 protein. In the table there are about 610,000 distinct CDR3 sequences, about 16% of which are singletons. Indicated time point: newly diagnosed GD, antithyroid drugs for less than 3 months. RNA from PBMCs was the source of the TCR library. These data were also reused for a study on T cells in Graves' hyperthyroidism and ophthalmopathy.

Sequences were derived from peripheral blood mononuclear cells (PBMCs), sampled at new diagnosis, from a patient treated with antithyroid drugs. These receptors came from a man aged 18 to 29 with Graves disease.

This clonotype was detected many times. V is TRBV27 and J is TRBJ2-3; maybe TRBD2 (6 bases). The closer fit of TRBJ2-7 to the DNA end suggests the J call may be wrong. Germline lookup yields CDR1 MNHEY and CDR2 SMNVEV (reference sequence). The CDR3 extends over 14 amino acids. CDR3 residues: CASSVVGRSYEQYF. CDR3 coding DNA: TGTGCCAGCAGTGTGGTGGGGAGGTCCTACGAGCAGTACTTC.

The CDR3 DNA is TGTGCCAGCACCGACAGCGTAAAACTGTTTTTT. Translated: CASTDSVKLFF. The chain couples TRBV6-1 to TRBJ1-4; D is possibly TRBD1 (5 bases). V shed 7 bases and J shed 10 bases, with 10 bases lying between them. Germline V lookup: CDR1 MNHNS, CDR2 SASEGT. CDR3 size: 11 residues.

The table lists this clonotype with a few counts. The J gene is TRBJ1-3, the V gene TRBV20-1; D ambiguous. Germline loops: CDR1 DFQATT, CDR2 SNEGSKA (reference sequence). The CDR3 totals 15 residues. V lost 1 base to trimming and J lost 0 bases, with 10 bases between them. The CDR3 DNA sequence: TGCAGTGCTAGAGTGGGCAGCAGCTCTGGAAACACCATATATTTT. It codes for CSARVGSSSGNTIYF.

The V and J genes are TRBV14 and TRBJ1-4; D perhaps matches TRBD1 (6 bases). The germline CDR1 and CDR2 sequences are SGHDN and FVKESK. The CDR3 consists of 16 residues. Trimming took off 0 bases at V and 7 bases at J, with 15 bases between the two ends. CDR3 bases: TGTGCCAGCAGCCAAGATTCGGGGGCCGTAGGTGAAAAACTGTTTTTT. Translation gives CASSQDSGAVGEKLFF.

The rearrangement links TRBV4-1 to TRBJ1-5; D is unclear. CDR3 size: 15 residues. The V gene's germline CDR1 is MGHRA and CDR2 YSYEKL. The ends were cut back, 6 bases at V and 3 bases at J, with 15 bases in the middle. The CDR3 loop is CASRQWAGSNQPQHF. CDR3 bases: TGCGCCAGCAGACAATGGGCGGGCTCCAATCAGCCCCAGCATTTT.

This rearrangement joins TRBV19 to TRBJ2-6; D not resolved. The CDR3 sequence is 18 residues long. Trimming shortened V by 2 bases and J by 0 bases, and 14 bases separated the two germline ends. CDR1 is LNHDA and CDR2 is SQIVND in the germline V gene (reference sequence). CDR3 sequence: CASSIPTETNSGANVLTF. The CDR3 DNA is TGTGCCAGTAGTATACCGACGGAAACCAACTCTGGGGCCAACGTCCTGACTTTC.

The chain uses TRBV7-3 and TRBJ2-7, with 7 bases lining up with TRBD1. This CDR3 is built from 18 residues. V lost 7 bases and J lost 6; bases outside the gene matches: 24. Germline V CDR1 and CDR2: SGHTA, FQGTGA. This CDR3 is CASTRLNRKTGKIGEQYF. The CDR3 DNA reads as TGTGCCAGCACCCGATTAAACAGGAAGACAGGGAAGATTGGCGAGCAGTACTTC.

There are a few counts of this clonotype. The V and J genes are TRBV6-2 or TRBV6-3 and TRBJ1-2, with D hard to call. This CDR3 contains 13 residues. The germline V gene encodes CDR1 MNHEY and CDR2 SVGEGT. The V end was cut by 8 bases, the J end by 3 bases, with 13 bases between. The CDR3 sequence: CASCPSRHYGYTF. CDR3 sequence (DNA): TGTGCCAGCTGCCCCTCTAGGCACTATGGCTACACCTTC.

This clonotype was counted at least ten times. The chain employs TRBV12-5 and TRBJ1-1, with a tentative D call TRBD1 (5 bases). Germline loops: CDR1 LGHNT, CDR2 FRNRAP. The CDR3 is 17 residues long. V lost 2 bases to trimming and J lost 0 bases, with 16 bases between them. CDR3 loop: CASGLKRLGRMNTEAFF. CDR3 sequence (DNA): TGTGCTAGTGGTTTGAAGCGCCTGGGGCGGATGAACACTGAAGCTTTCTTT.

The sample holds a few counts of this clonotype. V gene TRBV10-3 combines with J gene TRBJ2-2; D remains unclear. The CDR3 is 15 residues long. Germline assignment: CDR1 ENHRY and CDR2 SYGVKD. Deletions cut 1 base from V and 7 bases from J, with 13 bases between. The CDR3 reads CAISEYGIEGGELFF. CDR3 coding DNA: TGTGCCATCAGTGAGTATGGCATCGAAGGCGGGGAGCTGTTTTTT.

This clonotype was picked up many times. This sequence joins TRBV11-3 and TRBJ2-7; the D gene is possibly TRBD1 (6 bases). The CDR3 loop spans 15 amino acids. Trimming took 3 bases from V and 1 from J, leaving 13 bases between them. The germline V gene encodes CDR1 SGHNT and CDR2 YENEEA. CDR3 amino acids: CASSLSTGSSYEQYF. CDR3 nucleotide sequence: TGTGCCAGCAGCTTGTCTACAGGGAGTTCCTACGAGCAGTACTTC.

The table lists this clonotype with many counts. V is TRBV29-1 and J is TRBJ2-7, with 9 bases fitting TRBD2. Germline V lookup: CDR1 SQVTM, CDR2 ANQGSEA. V gave up 6 bases and J gave up 1 base; unmatched junction bases: 7. The CDR3 contains 14 residues. The CDR3 nucleotides read TGCAGCGTGGTTAGCGGGAGATCTTCCTACGAGCAGTACTTC. This translates into CSVVSGRSSYEQYF.

The sample holds a few counts of this clonotype. The chain carries TRBV7-9 and TRBJ1-3; D is ambiguous. This CDR3 has 16 amino acids. Looked up from germline, CDR1 is SEHNR and CDR2 is FQNEAQ (reference sequence). The V and J ends lost 5 bases and 4 bases respectively, with 18 bases between them. CDR3 bases: TGTGCCAGCAGCGCCAGAGGAAGGGATCCGGGAAACACCATATATTTT. Residues: CASSARGRDPGNTIYF.

This clonotype was seen a few times. With a much larger clone just one base away, this may be a read error. Lacking the conserved final phenylalanine or tryptophan, this CDR3 likely reflects a read error. The chain joins TRBV11-2 to TRBJ2-1; 7 positions agree with TRBD2. J was trimmed by 2 bases and V by 5 bases; bases with no gene match: 9. From germline, CDR1 is SGHAT and CDR2 FQNNGV. The CDR3 covers 16 residues. CDR3 protein: CASSPGVGGAYNEQFS. The DNA for the CDR3 is TGTGCCAGCAGCCCCGGTGTGGGGGGGGCCTACAATGAGCAGTTCTCC.